This entry concerns a single TCR beta chain. Its target is unknown. Primers for the PCR totalled 60 Vbeta and 13 Jbeta. In the authors' workflow: Later, an analysis found 80 million or so unique TCR beta chains, and about 10 million of these were shared. Here immunoSEQ multiplex PCR was the method, and the copy in TCRdb shows in-frame clones only, minus some. The V and J calls and clone size come from that table; D and trimming were worked out from the DNA. Among 150,000 to 200,000 clones listed, around 78% were seen once. This entry comes from a study of cytomegalovirus exposure and HLA in healthy donors. Study findings and constraints: A later analysis by the authors found several of the most significant clusters apparently linked to common viral pathogens.

V lost 2 bases to trimming and J lost 9 bases, with 14 bases between them. Per the germline V gene, CDR1 is GTSNPN and CDR2 is SVGIG (reference sequence). The CDR3 consists of 13 residues. The sequence derives from a woman aged 30 to 39 in good health and CMV-seropositive. The sequencing input was PBMCs. V and J are TRBV30 and TRBJ1-5; D might be TRBD1 (5 bases). The CDR3 spells CAWSLTDTGPQHF. The CDR3 DNA sequence: TGTGCCTGGAGTTTGACAGATACTGGGCCCCAGCATTTT.